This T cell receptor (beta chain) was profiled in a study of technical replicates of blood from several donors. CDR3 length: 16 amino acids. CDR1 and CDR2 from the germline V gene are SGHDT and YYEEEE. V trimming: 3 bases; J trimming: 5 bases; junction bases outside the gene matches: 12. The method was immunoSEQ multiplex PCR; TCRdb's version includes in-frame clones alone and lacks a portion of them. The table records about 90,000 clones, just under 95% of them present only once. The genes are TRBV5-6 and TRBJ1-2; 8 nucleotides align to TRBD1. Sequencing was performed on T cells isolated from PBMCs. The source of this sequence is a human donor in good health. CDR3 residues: CASSWVTGEFPYGYTF. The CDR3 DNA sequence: TGTGCCAGCAGCTGGGTGACAGGGGAGTTTCCTTATGGCTACACCTTC.